The 27 T cell receptor beta chains below come from one sample, sequenced in a study of T cells in Graves' hyperthyroidism and ophthalmopathy (dated by TCRdb to the late 2010s). Library construction relied on multiplex PCR. Sequenced using an Illumina HiSeq 2000. Amplification of TCR beta CDR3 regions was carried out from RNA transcripts. The TCR CDR3 was subjected to a first round of RT-PCR using the HTBI primer set and the Qiagen OneStep RT-PCR kit. TCRdb handled the public reads itself, with Q25 trimming in fastp and clone calling in MiXCR, and kept productive beta chains. CDR3 protein duplicates are merged, each entry listing the most common genes and DNA. In this sample the table shows a few hundred thousand distinct CDR3 sequences, 13% of which occur a single time. Of the sample, under 25% is held by the ten largest clones. Sequencing input: blood. Every receptor here comes from a man younger than 40 with Graves' hyperthyroidism that later progressed to Graves' ophthalmopathy.

The rearrangement links TRBV6-5 to TRBJ2-5, with 12 positions matching TRBD2. CDR1 is MNHEY and CDR2 is SVGAGI in the germline V gene. The CDR3 spans 15 residues. Trimming took 2 bases from V and 5 from J; bases not matched to a gene: 3. The CDR3 coding sequence is TGTGCCAGCAGTTACACAGGACTAGCGGGGGAGACCCAGTACTTC. Encoded protein: CASSYTGLAGETQYF.

This clonotype appeared many times. The rearrangement links TRBV20-1 to TRBJ1-5, with a tentative D call TRBD1 (5 bases). This CDR3 comprises 15 residues. Germline assignment: CDR1 DFQATT and CDR2 SNEGSKA (reference sequence). V lost 6 bases and J lost 1, with 16 bases in between. The CDR3 nucleotides are TGCAGTGCCCCCGACAGTTCCGTCAGCAATCAGCCCCAGCATTTT. It specifies CSAPDSSVSNQPQHF.

The chain links TRBV20-1 to TRBJ1-1; no firm D call. The CDR3 is made up of 14 amino acids. Germline lookup yields CDR1 DFQATT and CDR2 SNEGSKA (reference sequence). V was shortened by 0 bases and J by 0 bases, with 8 bases between the two germline ends. CDR3 loop: CSARDLRLNTEAFF. The CDR3 DNA reads TGCAGTGCTAGAGATCTTCGCTTGAACACTGAAGCTTTCTTT.

This clonotype was detected a few times. The J gene is TRBJ1-4, the V gene TRBV15, with D maybe TRBD1 (5 bases). CDR1 LNHNV and CDR2 YYDKDF come from the germline V gene (reference sequence). V lost 8 bases and J lost 7, with 14 bases in between. The CDR3 is made up of 13 amino acids. The CDR3 protein is CATQLPGGEKLFF. Here the CDR3 DNA reads TGTGCCACCCAACTCCCCGGGGGTGAAAAACTGTTTTTT.

V and J are TRBV30 and TRBJ2-7, with D unclear. Germline lookup yields CDR1 GTSNPN and CDR2 SVGIG (reference sequence). CDR3 length equals 18 residues. The V gene lost 8 bases and the J gene lost 3 bases, with 32 bases spanning the gap. CDR3 nucleotides: TGTGCCGTACTGGCCGGGTACTCTTATCCAAATTCGGGCTACGAGCAGTACTTC. Translating it yields CAVLAGYSYPNSGYEQYF.

The CDR3 nucleotides are TGTGCCAGTAATCCGGGACAGGCTTACAATGAGCAGTTCTTC. Translating it yields CASNPGQAYNEQFF. The chain has TRBV19 and TRBJ2-1; 8 bases agree with TRBD1. V shed 7 bases and J 4 bases; nucleotides not matched to a gene: 6. Germline V gives CDR1 LNHDA, CDR2 SQIVND (reference sequence). The CDR3 is made up of 14 amino acids. Filled out from reference TRBV19 and TRBJ2-1, the complete variable domain reads DGGITQSPKYLFRKEGQNVTLSCEQNLNHDAMYWYRQDPGQGLRLIYYSQIVNDFQKGDIAEGYSVSREKKESFPLTVTSAQKNPTAFYLCASNPGQAYNEQFFGPGTRLTVL.

This clonotype was seen a handful of times. The rearrangement uses TRBV20-1 and TRBJ2-7, with TRBD2 identical over 9 bases. The CDR3 is 18 amino acids. Per germline, CDR1 DFQATT and CDR2 SNEGSKA (reference sequence). The CDR3 coding sequence is TGCATTCAGCTACCGGGCGGGGGGGCTCCCGAGAGGTCCTACGAGCAGTACTTC. Translation: CIQLPGGGAPERSYEQYF.

This clonotype was counted many times. The V call is TRBV10-1, the J call TRBJ1-5; 9 bases match TRBD1. CDR3 length equals 19 residues. Germline CDR1 and CDR2: WNHNN and SYGVQD (reference sequence). Trimming cost V 5 bases and J 0 bases; bases outside gene matches: 14. The CDR3, as DNA: TGCGCCAGCAGTAAAGTGGGGGACAGGGACAATGATAGCAATCAGCCCCAGCATTTT. It codes for CASSKVGDRDNDSNQPQHF.

The table lists this clonotype with many counts. The DNA for the CDR3 is TGTGCCAGCAGCTCTTTTAACTATGGCTACACCTTC. It codes for CASSSFNYGYTF. The rearrangement links TRBV5-6 to TRBJ1-2; D gene uncertain. CDR3 length: 12 amino acids. V lost 3 bases to trimming and J lost 1 base, with 4 bases between them. Germline V gene lookup returns CDR1 SGHDT and CDR2 YYEEEE.

This clonotype was found once. V and J are TRBV4-2 and TRBJ1-3, with D unclear. V dropped 0 bases and J dropped 3 bases, with 9 bases sitting between them. CDR3 size: 15 residues. The germline V gene encodes CDR1 LGHNA and CDR2 YNFKEQ. The CDR3 loop reads CASSQDRGFGNTIYF. The DNA for the CDR3 is TGTGCCAGCAGCCAAGATCGAGGGTTTGGAAACACCATATATTTT.

This clonotype was picked up a small number of times. This clone may be a read error of a much larger clone one base away. The gene calls are TRBV28 and TRBJ1-1, with 9 bases aligning to TRBD1. The CDR3 contains 15 residues. Germline CDR1 MDHEN, CDR2 SYDVKM. CDR3 in amino acids: CASSFQGQGVTEASF. The CDR3 region has the DNA TGTGCCAGCAGTTTTCAGGGACAGGGAGTCACTGAAGCTTCCTTT.

This clonotype was seen at least ten times. V and J are TRBV5-1 and TRBJ1-1; D not certain. The CDR3 extends over 16 amino acids. With 4 bases removed from V and 0 bases from J, the gap between germline ends came to 16 bases. CDR1 is SGHRS and CDR2 is YFSETQ in the germline V gene. Here the CDR3 DNA reads TGCGCCAGCAGCCCCGGGCCCAAAGGGATGAACACTGAAGCTTTCTTT. Translating it yields CASSPGPKGMNTEAFF.

This chain joins TRBV3-1 and TRBJ2-7; 10 positions agree with TRBD2. The CDR3 runs to 13 residues. The trim removed 6 bases at V and 3 bases at J, leaving 2 bases unmatched. Germline values: CDR1 LGHDT, CDR2 YNNKEL (reference sequence). The CDR3 here is CASRGLARYEQYF. The CDR3 DNA sequence: TGTGCCAGCAGGGGACTAGCGCGCTACGAGCAGTACTTC.

This chain uses TRBV6-2 or TRBV6-3 with TRBJ2-7, with 8 bases identical to TRBD1. The CDR3 has 14 residues. Germline-derived CDR1 and CDR2 are MNHEY and SVGEGT. V trimming: 7 bases; J trimming: 7 bases; junction bases outside the gene matches: 12. The CDR3 loop reads CASNDRGRPLEQYF. Here the CDR3 DNA reads TGTGCCAGCAACGACAGGGGCCGTCCTTTGGAGCAGTACTTC.

This clonotype came up many times. CDR3 sequence reads: CASSAPGQGAGGTEAFF. Here the CDR3 DNA reads TGTGCCAGCAGTGCCCCGGGACAGGGGGCCGGGGGCACTGAAGCTTTCTTT. The gene calls are TRBV28 and TRBJ1-1; the match to TRBD1 covers 12 bases. This CDR3 spans 17 amino acids. CDR1 is MDHEN and CDR2 is SYDVKM in the germline V gene. The ends lost 5 bases at V and 4 bases at J; junction bases unmatched: 11.

Many counts were recorded for this clonotype. The V and J genes are TRBV12-3 or TRBV12-4 and TRBJ2-3; 10 nucleotides line up with TRBD1. The CDR3 runs to 14 residues. Trimming removed 3 bases from V and 5 bases from J; junction bases left unmatched: 2. The CDR3 sequence is CASSLGQGRDTQYF. CDR3 in DNA: TGTGCCAGCAGTTTGGGACAGGGGAGAGATACGCAGTATTTT.

This clonotype was picked up many times. This chain links TRBV7-2 with TRBJ1-4; D gene unclear. The germline V and J ends were trimmed by 1 base and 4 bases, with 10 bases remaining between them. The germline gives CDR1 SGHTA, CDR2 FQGNSA. This CDR3 comprises 15 residues. This CDR3 reads CASSLVGTVNEKLFF. The CDR3 DNA follows: TGTGCCAGCAGCTTAGTAGGAACAGTTAATGAAAAACTGTTTTTT. Combining the CDR3 with reference TRBV7-2 and TRBJ1-4 gives the whole variable domain GAGVSQSPSNKVTEKGKDVELRCDPISGHTALYWYRQSLGQGLEFLIYFQGNSAPDKSGLPSDRFSAERTGGSVSTLTIQRTQQEDSAVYLCASSLVGTVNEKLFFGSGTQLSVL.

J is TRBJ2-3 and V is TRBV7-9; D gene ambiguous. The V and J ends lost 3 bases and 2 bases respectively, with 12 bases between them. Germline V gene lookup returns CDR1 SEHNR and CDR2 FQNEAQ (reference sequence). This CDR3 has 15 residues. This chain's CDR3 is CASSFRKAYTDTQYF. The CDR3 DNA reads TGTGCCAGCAGCTTCCGAAAGGCCTACACAGATACGCAGTATTTT.

This clonotype is termed medium-sized (0.01 to 0.1%). The chain combines TRBV6-1 with TRBJ1-2, with TRBD1 matching 8 bases. CDR1 and CDR2 from the germline V gene are MNHNS and SASEGT. This CDR3 region has 15 residues. J gave up 4 bases and V 5 bases, and 9 bases lay outside the gene matches. The CDR3 sequence: CASSPQTGATYGYTF. In DNA, the CDR3 is TGTGCCAGCAGTCCCCAGACAGGGGCCACCTATGGCTACACCTTC.

V is TRBV6-2 or TRBV6-3 and J is TRBJ1-5; D is undetermined. Germline V gene sequence: CDR1 MNHEY, CDR2 SVGEGT. Trimming took off 2 bases at V and 10 bases at J, with 12 bases between the two ends. This CDR3 region has 13 residues. CDR3 residues: CASSYKGAFPQHF. Here the CDR3 DNA reads TGTGCCAGCAGTTACAAAGGTGCTTTTCCCCAGCATTTT.

About this clonotype itself: One end of the junction does not line up with germline, which may come from a read error. The chain is built from TRBV7-3 and TRBJ2-1, with a tentative D call TRBD2 (6 bases). Germline assignment: CDR1 SGHTA and CDR2 FQGTGA. This CDR3 comprises 16 residues. CDR3 sequence reads: CASSLLERVTYNEQFF. In nucleotides, the CDR3 is TGCGCCAGCAGCCTCCTTGAGCGGGTGACCTACAATGAGCAGTTCTTC.

The chain uses TRBV6-2 or TRBV6-3 and TRBJ1-2; 8 bases are shared with TRBD1. The CDR3 is 15 amino acids. CDR1 is MNHEY and CDR2 is SVGEGT in the germline V gene. Trimming removed 6 bases from V and 4 bases from J; junction bases left unmatched: 10. For the CDR3, the DNA is TGTGCCAGCAGGATACACCGACAGGGGAGCTATGGCTACACCTTC. This gives the protein CASRIHRQGSYGYTF.

This clonotype was observed at least ten times. This sequence joins TRBV28 and TRBJ1-1; D ambiguous. The V gene's germline CDR1 is MDHEN and CDR2 SYDVKM. Trimming stripped 4 bases from V and 6 bases from J, with 12 bases between. This CDR3 spans 13 amino acids. CDR3 protein: CASSSPSLSEAFF. The CDR3 DNA reads TGTGCCAGCAGTTCGCCTAGTTTATCTGAAGCTTTCTTT.

The J gene is TRBJ2-7, the V gene TRBV27, with 15 positions matching TRBD2. This CDR3 is 15 amino acids long. Per germline, CDR1 MNHEY and CDR2 SMNVEV (reference sequence). The V and J ends lost 6 bases and 4 bases, in that order; junction bases with no gene match: 4. The CDR3 DNA follows: TGTGCCAGCAGAGGACTAGCGGGGGGGTCATACGAGCAGTACTTC. As protein: CASRGLAGGSYEQYF.

In this sample, this clonotype turned up many times. J is TRBJ1-2 and V is TRBV28; D is uncertain. The CDR3 runs to 13 residues. Trimming pared 6 bases from V and 4 bases from J, leaving 12 bases between. Germline CDR1 is MDHEN and CDR2 is SYDVKM. The CDR3 bases are TGTGCCAGCAGCAACGACGGACCCTATGGCTACACCTTC. As protein: CASSNDGPYGYTF.

This clonotype was counted many times. The genes are TRBV12-3 or TRBV12-4 and TRBJ2-3; 10 bases map to TRBD2. This CDR3 is 15 amino acids long. Trimming at V came to 6 bases and at J to 3 bases, leaving 6 bases not matched to a gene. The CDR3 region is CASRPSGGGTDTQYF. The CDR3 DNA sequence: TGTGCCAGCAGACCGAGCGGGGGGGGGACAGATACGCAGTATTTT.

The chain uses TRBV4-1 and TRBJ2-7, with D uncertain. V shed 1 base and J shed 6 bases, with 13 bases lying between them. CDR3 length: 14 residues. Per the germline V gene, CDR1 is MGHRA and CDR2 is YSYEKL. The CDR3 region is CASSQVYIGFEQYF. The DNA of the CDR3 is TGCGCCAGCAGCCAAGTGTACATCGGCTTCGAGCAGTACTTC.